This T cell receptor beta chain stems from a study of blood T cells in healthy people across ages. It was with a sample-barcoded 5' primer and a J-beta primer mix that a second PCR of roughly 7 to 12 cycles was run. TCRdb re-called the 5' RACE reads through MiXCR, storing one row per CDR3 protein. The data show about 970,000 distinct CDR3 sequences, with just over 50% seen just once and about 20% held by the top ten. This receptor was taken from a woman in her sixties in good health. What was sequenced was blood.

The CDR3: CATSSTSGSTYNEQYF. The CDR3 coding sequence is TGTGCCACCAGTTCGACTAGCGGGAGTACCTACAATGAGCAGTACTTC. The chain carries TRBV15 and TRBJ2-1; 12 bases map to TRBD2. The tail of the sequence fits TRBJ2-7 better, so the J call may be wrong. From germline, CDR1 is LNHNV and CDR2 YYDKDF (reference sequence). The CDR3 extends over 16 amino acids.